A single sample is the source of the 32 T cell receptor beta chains below, sequenced in a study of blood T cell repertoires in COVID-19. The repertoire was sequenced with immunoSEQ multiplex PCR; TCRdb's copy has only in-frame clones and lacks some. The table lists under 300,000 clones, approximately 86% of them singletons. The sequenced sample was PBMCs or T cells enriched from blood (not recorded which). These receptors were obtained from a woman aged 50 to 60 who had recovered from COVID-19.

The chain links TRBV5-4 to TRBJ1-1, with D perhaps TRBD1 (6 bases). V was trimmed by 4 bases and J by 0 bases, leaving 13 bases between them. CDR3 size: 15 residues. The germline V gene has CDR1 SGHNT and CDR2 YYREEE (reference sequence). CDR3 loop: CASSTRQEMNTEAFF. The CDR3 DNA is TGTGCCAGCAGCACGCGACAGGAGATGAACACTGAAGCTTTCTTT.

The J gene is TRBJ2-4, the V gene TRBV5-4; tentative D call: TRBD1 (5 bases). V gave up 0 bases and J gave up 3 bases, with 19 bases separating them. This CDR3 is built from 18 residues. From germline, CDR1 is SGHNT and CDR2 YYREEE (reference sequence). CDR3 in DNA: TGTGCCAGCAGCTTGGGCGTAGGGCAGGGTATAGGCAAAAACATTCAGTACTTC. This translates into CASSLGVGQGIGKNIQYF. The whole variable domain, filled in from reference TRBV5-4 and TRBJ2-4, reads ETGVTQSPTHLIKTRGQQVTLRCSSQSGHNTVSWYQQALGQGPQFIFQYYREEENGRGNFPPRFSGLQFPNYSSELNVNALELDDSALYLCASSLGVGQGIGKNIQYFGAGTRLSVL.

This chain connects TRBV3-1 (or the pseudogene TRBV3-2) to TRBJ2-1; unclear D gene. CDR3 length: 15 amino acids. Germline CDR1 LGHDT, CDR2 YNNKEL (reference sequence). Deletions cut 4 bases from V and 0 bases from J, with 10 bases between. CDR3 bases: TGTGCCAGCAGCCCGACTGCTAGCTCCTACAATGAGCAGTTCTTC. This translates into CASSPTASSYNEQFF.

The sample holds one count of this clone. The chain uses TRBV7-8 and TRBJ1-5; possible D gene TRBD1, 6 bases. From germline, CDR1 is SGHVS and CDR2 FQNEAQ. V lost 2 bases and J lost 6, with 17 bases in between. There are 16 residues in the CDR3. The CDR3 spells CASSLLMGAMGQPQHF. The CDR3 DNA reads TGTGCCAGCAGCTTATTAATGGGGGCTATGGGTCAGCCCCAGCATTTT.

The sample holds a few counts of this clone. The rearrangement joins TRBV28 to TRBJ1-6; weak D call: TRBD1 (6 bases). In germline, CDR1 is MDHEN, CDR2 SYDVKM. V shed 1 base and J shed 8 bases, with 15 bases lying between them. CDR3 length: 16 residues. The CDR3 sequence: CASSLLRHPGDSPLHF. The CDR3 DNA is TGTGCCAGCAGTTTATTAAGACATCCAGGGGATTCACCCCTCCACTTT.

V usage is TRBV27 and J usage is TRBJ1-1, with unresolved D. V lost 3 bases and J lost 1, with 9 bases in between. Germline V lookup: CDR1 MNHEY, CDR2 SMNVEV (reference sequence). The CDR3 contains 14 residues. CDR3: CASSFFSGNTEAFF. The DNA for the CDR3 is TGTGCCAGCAGTTTTTTTTCGGGGAACACTGAAGCTTTCTTT.

The V call is TRBV28, the J call TRBJ1-1; D is unclear. From germline, CDR1 is MDHEN and CDR2 SYDVKM. The CDR3 spans 13 residues. Trimming took off 3 bases at V and 4 bases at J, with 9 bases between the two ends. In DNA form, the CDR3 reads TGTGCCAGCAGTTTGTCCGGACTCACTGAAGCTTTCTTT. Its translation: CASSLSGLTEAFF.

This rearrangement joins TRBV15 to TRBJ2-7, with a tentative D call TRBD1 (6 bases). Germline V gives CDR1 LNHNV, CDR2 YYDKDF (reference sequence). The CDR3 runs to 14 residues. V was pared by 0 bases and J by 0 bases, with 6 bases between. In DNA form, the CDR3 reads TGTGCCACCAGCAGAGAGGACAGCTCCTACGAGCAGTACTTC. As protein: CATSREDSSYEQYF.

This clone was counted once. The genes are TRBV5-1 and TRBJ1-6; 8 bases map to TRBD1. The germline V gene has CDR1 SGHRS and CDR2 YFSETQ. The CDR3 has 16 amino acids. The V and J ends lost 0 bases and 10 bases, in that order; junction bases with no gene match: 9. Here the CDR3 reads CASSLEPGQEGSPLHF. CDR3 nucleotide sequence: TGCGCCAGCAGCTTGGAACCGGGACAGGAGGGATCACCCCTCCACTTT.

The rearrangement joins TRBV7-9 to TRBJ2-7, with 7 bases identical to TRBD2. Looked up from germline, CDR1 is SEHNR and CDR2 is FQNEAQ (reference sequence). The CDR3 has 14 residues. Unmatched junction bases numbered 7, after V lost 3 bases and J lost 5 bases. The CDR3 bases are TGTGCCAGCAGCTTTACTTCCGCGGGGGACGAGCAGTACTTC. It yields the protein CASSFTSAGDEQYF.

This clone was detected once. The chain carries TRBV29-1 and TRBJ1-2; the D gene is possibly TRBD1 (6 bases). CDR1 SQVTM and CDR2 ANQGSEA come from the germline V gene. The CDR3 has 14 amino acids. V was pared by 0 bases and J by 1 base, with 9 bases between. Written as DNA, the CDR3 is TGCAGCGTTGAAGATCTAGGGGGTAACTATGGCTACACCTTC. It encodes CSVEDLGGNYGYTF.

The chain joins TRBV19 to TRBJ2-2, with 7 bases identical to TRBD1. Germline CDR1 and CDR2: LNHDA and SQIVND (reference sequence). J was trimmed by 7 bases and V by 5 bases; bases with no gene match: 7. The CDR3 is 14 residues long. CDR3 loop: CASSPRGQDGELFF. CDR3 sequence (DNA): TGTGCCAGTAGTCCGAGGGGGCAGGACGGGGAGCTGTTTTTT.

The CDR3 loop is CASTLRGGDAQPQHF. The DNA for the CDR3 is TGTGCCAGCACTTTGCGGGGAGGGGATGCCCAGCCCCAGCATTTT. This chain connects TRBV2 to TRBJ1-5; tentative D call: TRBD1 (5 bases). This CDR3 spans 15 amino acids. CDR1 and CDR2 (germline): SNHLY, FYNNEI. V shed 7 bases and J shed 7 bases, with 20 bases lying between them. The full variable domain, in which reference TRBV2 and TRBJ1-5 provide the parts outside the CDR3, is EPEVTQTPSHQVTQMGQEVILRCVPISNHLYFYWYRQILGQKVEFLVSFYNNEISEKSEIFDDQFSVERPDGSNFTLKIRSTKLEDSAMYFCASTLRGGDAQPQHFGDGTRLSIL.

The J gene is TRBJ2-1, the V gene TRBV7-8; a weak D match, TRBD2 (6 bases). The CDR3 runs 14 residues. Germline CDR1 and CDR2: SGHVS and FQNEAQ. V lost 2 bases to trimming and J lost 7 bases, with 12 bases between them. The CDR3 is CASSLSEAGNEQFF. Here the CDR3 DNA reads TGTGCCAGCAGCTTAAGCGAGGCGGGGAATGAGCAGTTCTTC.

V usage is TRBV28 and J usage is TRBJ1-2, with a possible D match to TRBD1 (5 bases). With 8 bases removed from V and 2 bases from J, the gap between germline ends came to 12 bases. Germline V gene lookup returns CDR1 MDHEN and CDR2 SYDVKM. CDR3 length equals 13 residues. DNA of the CDR3: TGTGCCAGCCTAGACAGTCCCAACTATGGCTACACCTTC. It yields the protein CASLDSPNYGYTF.

The chain links TRBV5-8 to TRBJ2-5; no definite D call. V dropped 5 bases and J dropped 3 bases, with 8 bases sitting between them. CDR3 length: 12 amino acids. Germline values: CDR1 SGHTS, CDR2 YDEGEE. CDR3 loop: CASSWQKETQYF. CDR3 bases: TGTGCCAGCAGTTGGCAGAAAGAGACCCAGTACTTC.

J is TRBJ2-1 and V is TRBV5-6; 9 nucleotides line up with TRBD2. The CDR3 has 14 residues. The V gene's germline CDR1 is SGHDT and CDR2 YYEEEE. J was trimmed by 10 bases and V by 4 bases; bases with no gene match: 9. The CDR3 DNA is TGTGCCAGCAGCCGGGGACTAGCCCTGGGCGAGCAGTTCTTC. Its translation: CASSRGLALGEQFF. Full variable domain (remainder filled in from reference TRBV5-6 and TRBJ2-1): DAGVTQSPTHLIKTRGQQVTLRCSPKSGHDTVSWYQQALGQGPQFIFQYYEEEERQRGNFPDRFSGHQFPNYSSELNVNALLLGDSALYLCASSRGLALGEQFFGPGTRLTVL.

The CDR3 DNA is TGTGCCAGCAGCTTGGGGCTAGGACTGGCAGATACGCAGTATTTT. Its protein is CASSLGLGLADTQYF. This chain joins TRBV5-4 and TRBJ2-3; a weak D match, TRBD2 (5 bases). Trimming removed 0 bases from V and 4 bases from J, with 12 bases in between. This CDR3 has 15 amino acids. The germline V gene has CDR1 SGHNT and CDR2 YYREEE (reference sequence).

J is TRBJ1-2 and V is TRBV5-1; perhaps TRBD1 as D (5 bases). Germline V lookup: CDR1 SGHRS, CDR2 YFSETQ. The CDR3 extends over 13 amino acids. V shed 6 bases and J shed 6 bases, with 15 bases lying between them. CDR3 DNA sequence: TGCGCCAGCAACCAGAACGGGGGAGATGGCTACACCTTC. It encodes CASNQNGGDGYTF.

Details on this clone: The junction departs from the called germline gene at one end, perhaps through a read error. The chain is built from TRBV7-7 and TRBJ2-5; D perhaps matches TRBD2 (7 bases). In germline, CDR1 is SSHAT, CDR2 FNYEAQ (reference sequence). CDR3 length: 15 amino acids. CDR3 loop: CASSLGGTTVETQYF. The DNA of the CDR3 is TGTGCTAGCAGCTTAGGGGGGACTACTGTGGAGACCCAGTACTTC.

The rearrangement links TRBV5-8 to TRBJ2-1; the match to TRBD2 covers 10 bases. The V segment lost 8 bases and the J segment 0 bases; nucleotides outside the gene matches: 17. The CDR3 runs 19 residues. Germline-derived CDR1 and CDR2 are SGHTS and YDEGEE. The CDR3 sequence: CARTSPASGGLSSYNEQFF. CDR3 nucleotide sequence: TGTGCCAGAACCTCCCCGGCTAGCGGGGGACTGAGCTCCTACAATGAGCAGTTCTTC.

Comment on this clone: This sample includes further DNA sequences coding for the same CDR3. This chain links TRBV5-4 with TRBJ2-1; 13 nucleotides agree with TRBD2. The CDR3 contains 15 residues. CDR1 and CDR2 (germline): SGHNT, YYREEE (reference sequence). Trimming cost V 3 bases and J 5 bases; bases outside gene matches: 2. The CDR3, as DNA: TGTGCCAGCAGCTCAGGGACTAGCGGGAACAATGAGCAGTTCTTC. Its translation: CASSSGTSGNNEQFF.

V is TRBV9 and J is TRBJ1-1; TRBD1 is a possible D gene (6 bases). In germline, CDR1 is SGDLS, CDR2 YYNGEE. The CDR3 is made up of 14 amino acids. The V end lost 0 bases, the J end lost 14 bases, and 20 bases lay between the germline ends. As DNA, the CDR3 is TGTGCCAGCAGCGTAGATGGACAGCCTAGGACCAAGTTCTTT. Translating it yields CASSVDGQPRTKFF. Using reference TRBV9 and TRBJ1-1 for the parts outside the CDR3, the full variable domain is DSGVTQTPKHLITATGQRVTLRCSPRSGDLSVYWYQQSLDQGLQFLIQYYNGEERAKGNILERFSAQQFPDLHSELNLSSLELGDSALYFCASSVDGQPRTKFFGQGTRLTVV.

This rearrangement joins TRBV29-1 to TRBJ1-1; TRBD1 agrees at 10 bases. Trimming at V came to 4 bases and at J to 3 bases, leaving 5 bases not matched to a gene. Germline CDR1 is SQVTM and CDR2 is ANQGSEA. This CDR3 has 14 residues. The CDR3 here is CSVVGTGDYTEAFF. The CDR3 coding sequence is TGCAGCGTTGTAGGGACAGGGGATTACACTGAAGCTTTCTTT. The full variable domain, completed using reference TRBV29-1 and TRBJ1-1, is SAVISQKPSRDICQRGTSLTIQCQVDSQVTMMFWYRQQPGQSLTLIATANQGSEATYESGFVIDKFPISRPNLTFSTLTVSNMSPEDSSIYLCSVVGTGDYTEAFFGQGTRLTVV.

This clone was seen ten or more times. V is TRBV3-1 (or the pseudogene TRBV3-2) and J is TRBJ1-4; D is perhaps TRBD1 (5 bases). Trimming left V 4 bases short and J 0 bases short, with 9 bases between. This CDR3 region has 15 residues. Germline V gene lookup returns CDR1 LGHDT and CDR2 YNNKEL (reference sequence). The CDR3 loop is CASSPGGATNEKLFF. The CDR3 bases are TGTGCCAGCAGCCCCGGGGGAGCAACTAATGAAAAACTGTTTTTT.

V gene TRBV30 combines with J gene TRBJ2-5, with a tentative D call TRBD2 (5 bases). CDR3 length: 13 residues. CDR1 is GTSNPN and CDR2 is SVGIG in the germline V gene (reference sequence). The V gene lost 1 base and the J gene lost 5 bases, with 11 bases spanning the gap. CDR3 sequence: CAWSGPERETQYF. CDR3 DNA: TGTGCCTGGAGTGGCCCAGAGCGGGAGACCCAGTACTTC.

The chain links TRBV7-3 to TRBJ2-5, with TRBD2 identical over 16 bases. The CDR3 runs to 15 residues. The germline CDR1 and CDR2 sequences are SGHTA and FQGTGA. V dropped 5 bases and J dropped 5; count of bases not matched to a gene: 2. CDR3 residues: CASSEGLAGGETQYF. CDR3 DNA: TGTGCCAGCAGCGAGGGACTAGCGGGAGGGGAGACCCAGTACTTC.

V usage is TRBV20-1 and J usage is TRBJ2-5; D may be TRBD2 (5 bases). The ends were cut back, 6 bases at V and 3 bases at J, with 8 bases in the middle. The CDR3 runs to 11 residues. CDR1 is DFQATT and CDR2 is SNEGSKA in the germline V gene (reference sequence). The CDR3 reads CSAAGEETQYF. The CDR3 region has the DNA TGCAGTGCCGCGGGTGAAGAGACCCAGTACTTC.

The chain employs TRBV28 and TRBJ2-5, with 7 bases lining up with TRBD2. Per the germline V gene, CDR1 is MDHEN and CDR2 is SYDVKM. With 9 bases clipped from V and 2 bases from J, the junction kept 6 bases outside the gene matches. This CDR3 contains 13 residues. CDR3 bases: TGTGCCAGGACGCCGGGACTACAAGAGACCCAGTACTTC. Translating it yields CARTPGLQETQYF.

This clone was detected only once. The V and J genes are TRBV2 and TRBJ2-7; 8 nucleotides agree with TRBD2. Unmatched junction bases numbered 6, after V lost 5 bases and J lost 0 bases. The germline gives CDR1 SNHLY, CDR2 FYNNEI. The CDR3 is 15 amino acids. Here the CDR3 reads CASSSGRANSYEQYF. The CDR3 DNA reads TGTGCCAGCAGTAGCGGGAGAGCAAACTCCTACGAGCAGTACTTC.

The genes are TRBV4-3 and TRBJ2-6, with D possibly being TRBD1 (8 bases). Germline V gives CDR1 LGHNA, CDR2 YSLEER. V gave up 0 bases and J gave up 0 bases, with 18 bases separating them. This CDR3 comprises 20 residues. The CDR3 DNA follows: TGCGCCAGCAGCCAAGACCTATTGGACAGGGACTACTCTGGGGCCAACGTCCTGACTTTC. This gives the protein CASSQDLLDRDYSGANVLTF.

This clone showed up just a few times. V and J are TRBV7-2 and TRBJ1-1; possible D gene TRBD1, 6 bases. Germline-derived CDR1 and CDR2 are SGHTA and FQGNSA. V was cut by 5 bases and J by 3 bases, with 13 bases left in between. This CDR3 has 14 amino acids. CDR3 in amino acids: CASSLNAGDTEAFF. In nucleotides, the CDR3 is TGTGCCAGCAGCCTAAATGCAGGGGACACTGAAGCTTTCTTT. The full variable domain, rest sourced from reference TRBV7-2 and TRBJ1-1, is GAGVSQSPSNKVTEKGKDVELRCDPISGHTALYWYRQSLGQGLEFLIYFQGNSAPDKSGLPSDRFSAERTGGSVSTLTIQRTQQEDSAVYLCASSLNAGDTEAFFGQGTRLTVV.